The entry that follows covers one T cell receptor (beta chain) sequence. Antigen: not known. Investigators profiled TCR beta VDJ and CDR3 from genomic DNA template. MiXCR, applied by TCRdb to the reads, yields one record per CDR3 protein. Of approximately 270,000 distinct CDR3 sequences listed, roughly 50% are singletons. This sample is drawn from a study of CD8+CD57+ T cells in acquired aplastic anemia. About the research overall: The DNA of sorted CD4+ and CD8+ cells averaged 3.2 ug.

The study, taken as a whole, reports: The same twenty-nine CD8+ CDR3 sequences occurred in patients and in controls. Patients and controls were not found to differ significantly in CD8+ Simpson's diversity.

The sample comprised sorted CD4+, CD8+, or CD8+CD57+ T cells (not recorded which) from PBMCs. The TCR comes from a human donor with severe aplastic anemia or a healthy control (not recorded which).

CDR3 protein: CASSPNTGEGETQYF. The CDR3 bases are TGTGCCAGCAGTCCGAACACCGGGGAAGGAGAGACCCAGTACTTC. The genes are TRBV7-2 and TRBJ2-5; weak D call: TRBD2 (5 bases). CDR1 and CDR2 from the germline V gene are SGHTA and FQGNSA. Trimming cost V 6 bases and J 4 bases, with 18 bases left between them. The CDR3 spans 15 residues. Drawing the rest from reference TRBV7-2 and TRBJ2-5, the complete variable domain is GAGVSQSPSNKVTEKGKDVELRCDPISGHTALYWYRQSLGQGLEFLIYFQGNSAPDKSGLPSDRFSAERTGGSVSTLTIQRTQQEDSAVYLCASSPNTGEGETQYFGPGTRLLVL.